This T cell receptor (beta chain) came from a study of cytomegalovirus exposure and HLA in healthy donors. Study observations and caveats: Associated with cytomegalovirus, according to the listing, were around 160 TCR beta chains. Most TCR sequences were rare, but some public TCRs occurred in many donors.

CDR1 and CDR2 from the germline V gene are LNHDA and SQIVND (reference sequence). V gave up 7 bases and J gave up 4 bases; unmatched junction bases: 6. The CDR3 is 13 amino acids. The assay was immunoSEQ multiplex PCR, and TCRdb's table has in-frame clones only and misses some. The sample records under 75,000 clones, around 81% being singletons. Turning to this clone: What it binds is not known.

This clonotype was sampled from a man in his thirties or forties in good health and CMV-seronegative. This chain connects TRBV19 to TRBJ2-7; TRBD2 matches 8 bases. Sequenced sample: PBMCs. CDR3 sequence reads: CASKERGRYEQYF. CDR3 nucleotides: TGTGCCAGTAAAGAGCGGGGGAGGTACGAGCAGTACTTC.